This TCR beta chain originates from a study of human T cells and chemical hapten exposure. Study-level points and caveats: TCRs exceeding 1 in 1000 frequency stayed unchanged with DPC sensitization.

Turning to this clonotype: Its antigen is currently unknown.

Time point indicated: patch test 2, 6 weeks after DPC sensitization. Treatment: therapeutic diphenylcyclopropenone sensitization with weekly scalp DPC. The CDR3 is made up of 13 amino acids. V dropped 5 bases and J dropped 7; count of bases not matched to a gene: 6. Germline CDR1 and CDR2: MDHEN and SYDVKM. TCRdb re-called the RACE reads with MiXCR, one entry per CDR3 protein. The sample has about 94,000 distinct CDR3 sequences; 9.3% are singletons. The chain carries TRBV28 and TRBJ1-1; 8 bases fit TRBD1. This receptor was taken from a woman aged 40 to 50 with alopecia areata. Some clones in this sample may be carry-over from other donors' samples. The sample consisted of whole blood, taken in connection with sensitization to the hapten diphenylcyclopropenone (DPC). The CDR3 reads CASSPHGQGEAFF. In DNA, the CDR3 is TGTGCCAGCAGTCCTCATGGACAGGGTGAAGCTTTCTTT.